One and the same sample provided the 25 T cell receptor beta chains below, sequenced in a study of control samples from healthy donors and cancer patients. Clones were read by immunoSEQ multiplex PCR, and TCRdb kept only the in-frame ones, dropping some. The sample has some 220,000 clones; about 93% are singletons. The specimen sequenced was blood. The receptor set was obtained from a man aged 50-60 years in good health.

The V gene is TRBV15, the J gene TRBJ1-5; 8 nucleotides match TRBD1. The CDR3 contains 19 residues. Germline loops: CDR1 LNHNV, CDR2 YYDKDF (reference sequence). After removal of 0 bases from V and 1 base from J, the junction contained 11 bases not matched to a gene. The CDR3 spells CATSRDGLTGERSNQPQHF. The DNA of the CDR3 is TGTGCCACCAGCAGAGATGGGCTGACAGGGGAGAGGAGCAATCAGCCCCAGCATTTT. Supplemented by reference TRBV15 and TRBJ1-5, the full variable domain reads DAMVIQNPRYQVTQFGKPVTLSCSQTLNHNVMYWYQQKSSQAPKLLFHYYDKDFNNEADTPDNFQSRRPNTSFCFLDIRSPGLGDTAMYLCATSRDGLTGERSNQPQHFGDGTRLSIL.

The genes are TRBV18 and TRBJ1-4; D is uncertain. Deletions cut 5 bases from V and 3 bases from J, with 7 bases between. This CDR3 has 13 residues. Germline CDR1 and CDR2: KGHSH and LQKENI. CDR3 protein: CASSTGANEKLFF. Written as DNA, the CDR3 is TGTGCCAGCTCAACCGGGGCTAATGAAAAACTGTTTTTT.

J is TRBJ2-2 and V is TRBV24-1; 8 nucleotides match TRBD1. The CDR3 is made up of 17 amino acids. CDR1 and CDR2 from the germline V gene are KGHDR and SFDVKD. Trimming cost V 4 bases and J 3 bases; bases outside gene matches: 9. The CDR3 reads CATSDPAGGKDTGELFF. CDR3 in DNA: TGTGCCACCAGTGACCCCGCAGGGGGCAAGGACACCGGGGAGCTGTTTTTT.

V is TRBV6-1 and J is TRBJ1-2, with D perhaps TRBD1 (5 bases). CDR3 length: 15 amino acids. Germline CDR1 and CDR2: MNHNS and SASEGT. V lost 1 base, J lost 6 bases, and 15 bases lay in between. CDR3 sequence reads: CASSEVSGVNDGYTF. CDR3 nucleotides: TGTGCCAGCAGTGAAGTGTCGGGGGTGAATGATGGCTACACCTTC.

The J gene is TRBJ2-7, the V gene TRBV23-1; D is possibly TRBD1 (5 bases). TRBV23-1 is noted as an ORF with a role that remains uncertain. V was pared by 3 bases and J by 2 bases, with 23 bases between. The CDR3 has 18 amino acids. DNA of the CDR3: TGCGCCAGCAGTCACCTTACACCCGGACACCCTGCCCCCTACGAGCAGTACTTC. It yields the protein CASSHLTPGHPAPYEQYF.

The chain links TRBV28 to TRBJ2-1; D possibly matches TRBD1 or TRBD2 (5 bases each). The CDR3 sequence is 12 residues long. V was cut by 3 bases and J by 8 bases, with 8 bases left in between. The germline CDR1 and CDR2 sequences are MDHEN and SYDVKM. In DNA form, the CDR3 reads TGTGCCAGCAGTTTGAGAGGGGATGAGCAGTTCTTC. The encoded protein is CASSLRGDEQFF. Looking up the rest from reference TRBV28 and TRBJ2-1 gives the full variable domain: DVKVTQSSRYLVKRTGEKVFLECVQDMDHENMFWYRQDPGLGLRLIYFSYDVKMKEKGDIPEGYSVSREKKERFSLILESASTNQTSMYLCASSLRGDEQFFGPGTRLTVL.

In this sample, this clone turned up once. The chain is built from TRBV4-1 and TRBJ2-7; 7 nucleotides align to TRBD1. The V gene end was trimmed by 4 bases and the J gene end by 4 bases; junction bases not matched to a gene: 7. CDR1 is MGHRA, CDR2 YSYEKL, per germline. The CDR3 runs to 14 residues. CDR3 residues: CASSPGTAFYEQYF. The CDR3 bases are TGCGCCAGCAGCCCCGGGACAGCATTTTACGAGCAGTACTTC.

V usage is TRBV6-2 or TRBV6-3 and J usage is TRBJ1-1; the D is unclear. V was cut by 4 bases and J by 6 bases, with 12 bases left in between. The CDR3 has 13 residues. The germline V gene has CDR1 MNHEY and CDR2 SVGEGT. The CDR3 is CASSWMVEAEAFF. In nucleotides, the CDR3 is TGTGCCAGCAGTTGGATGGTAGAGGCTGAAGCTTTCTTT.

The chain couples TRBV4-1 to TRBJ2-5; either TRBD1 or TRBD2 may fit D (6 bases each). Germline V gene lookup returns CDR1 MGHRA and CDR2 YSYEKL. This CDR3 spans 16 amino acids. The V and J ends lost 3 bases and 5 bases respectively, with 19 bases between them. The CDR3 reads CASSHQTGAGWETQYF. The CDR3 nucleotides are TGCGCCAGCAGCCACCAGACAGGTGCGGGGTGGGAGACCCAGTACTTC.

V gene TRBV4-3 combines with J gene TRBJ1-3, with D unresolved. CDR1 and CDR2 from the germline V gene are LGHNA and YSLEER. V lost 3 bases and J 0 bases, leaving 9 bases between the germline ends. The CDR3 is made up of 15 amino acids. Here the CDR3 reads CASSQGWDSGNTIYF. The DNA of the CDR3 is TGCGCCAGCAGCCAGGGGTGGGACTCTGGAAACACCATATATTTT.

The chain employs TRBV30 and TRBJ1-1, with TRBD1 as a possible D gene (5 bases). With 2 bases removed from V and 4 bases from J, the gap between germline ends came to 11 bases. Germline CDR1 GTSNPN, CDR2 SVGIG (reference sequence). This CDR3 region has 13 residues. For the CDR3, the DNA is TGTGCCTGGAGTTTCCGGAGGGGCACTGAAGCTTTCTTT. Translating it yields CAWSFRRGTEAFF.

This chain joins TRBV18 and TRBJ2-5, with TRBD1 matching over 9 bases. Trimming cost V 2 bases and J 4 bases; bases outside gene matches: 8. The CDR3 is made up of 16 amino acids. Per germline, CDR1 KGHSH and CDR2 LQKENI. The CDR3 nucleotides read TGTGCCAGCTCACCATGGATACAGGGGGCTTCAGAGACCCAGTACTTC. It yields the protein CASSPWIQGASETQYF.

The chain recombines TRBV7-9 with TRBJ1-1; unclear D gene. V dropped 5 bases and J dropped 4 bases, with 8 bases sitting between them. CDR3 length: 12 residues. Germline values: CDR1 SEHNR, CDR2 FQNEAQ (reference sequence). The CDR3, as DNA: TGTGCCAGCAGCGAAGTAGGCACTGAAGCTTTCTTT. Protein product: CASSEVGTEAFF. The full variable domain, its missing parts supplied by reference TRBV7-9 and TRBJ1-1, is DTGVSQNPRHKITKRGQNVTFRCDPISEHNRLYWYRQTLGQGPEFLTYFQNEAQLEKSRLLSDRFSAERPKGSFSTLEIQRTEQGDSAMYLCASSEVGTEAFFGQGTRLTVV.

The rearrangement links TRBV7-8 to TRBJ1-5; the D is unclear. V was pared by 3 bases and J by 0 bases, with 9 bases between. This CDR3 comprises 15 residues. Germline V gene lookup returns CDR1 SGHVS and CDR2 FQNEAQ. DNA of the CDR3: TGTGCCAGCAGCTTTAGAGCCATTAGCAATCAGCCCCAGCATTTT. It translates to CASSFRAISNQPQHF.

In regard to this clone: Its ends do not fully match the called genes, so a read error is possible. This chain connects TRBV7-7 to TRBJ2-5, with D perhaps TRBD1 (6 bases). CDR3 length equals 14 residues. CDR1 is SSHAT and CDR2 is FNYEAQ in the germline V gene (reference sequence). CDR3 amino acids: CASSLVQGQETQYF. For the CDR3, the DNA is TGTGCTAGCAGCTTAGTACAGGGCCAAGAGACCCAGTACTTC.

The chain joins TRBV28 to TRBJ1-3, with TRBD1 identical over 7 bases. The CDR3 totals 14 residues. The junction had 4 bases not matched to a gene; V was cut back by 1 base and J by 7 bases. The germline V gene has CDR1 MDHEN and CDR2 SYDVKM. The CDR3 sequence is CASSLLGGANTIYF. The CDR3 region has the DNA TGTGCCAGCAGTTTATTAGGGGGCGCGAACACCATATATTTT.

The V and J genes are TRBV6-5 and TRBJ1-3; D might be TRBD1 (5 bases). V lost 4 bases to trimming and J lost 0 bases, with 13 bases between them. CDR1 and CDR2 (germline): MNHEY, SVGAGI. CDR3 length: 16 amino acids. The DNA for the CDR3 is TGTGCCAGCAGTTCGGGTCGCCAGGGCTCTGGAAACACCATATATTTT. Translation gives CASSSGRQGSGNTIYF.

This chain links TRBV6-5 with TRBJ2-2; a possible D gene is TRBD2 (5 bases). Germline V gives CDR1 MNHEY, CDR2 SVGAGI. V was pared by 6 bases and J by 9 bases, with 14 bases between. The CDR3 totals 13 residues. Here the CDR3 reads CASSRGQNRELFF. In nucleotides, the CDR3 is TGTGCCAGCAGCCGCGGGCAGAATCGGGAGCTGTTTTTT.

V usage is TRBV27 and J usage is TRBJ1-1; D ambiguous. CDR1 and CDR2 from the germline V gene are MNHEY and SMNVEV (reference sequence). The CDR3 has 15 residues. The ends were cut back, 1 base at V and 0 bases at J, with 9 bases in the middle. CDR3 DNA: TGTGCCAGCAGTTTATTAGGCCAACTGAACACTGAAGCTTTCTTT. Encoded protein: CASSLLGQLNTEAFF.

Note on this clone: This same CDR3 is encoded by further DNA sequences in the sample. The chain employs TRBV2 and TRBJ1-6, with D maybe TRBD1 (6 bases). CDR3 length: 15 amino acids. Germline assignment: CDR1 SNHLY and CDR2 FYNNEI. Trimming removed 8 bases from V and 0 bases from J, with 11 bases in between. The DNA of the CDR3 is TGTGCCAGCTCAGGGGAAAGCTCCTATAATTCACCCCTCCACTTT. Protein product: CASSGESSYNSPLHF.

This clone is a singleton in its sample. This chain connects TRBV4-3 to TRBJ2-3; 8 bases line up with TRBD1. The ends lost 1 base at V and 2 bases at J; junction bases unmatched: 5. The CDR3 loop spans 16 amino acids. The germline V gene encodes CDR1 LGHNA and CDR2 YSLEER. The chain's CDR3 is CASSQGTGRSTDTQYF. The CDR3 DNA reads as TGCGCCAGCAGCCAAGGGACAGGGAGATCCACAGATACGCAGTATTTT.

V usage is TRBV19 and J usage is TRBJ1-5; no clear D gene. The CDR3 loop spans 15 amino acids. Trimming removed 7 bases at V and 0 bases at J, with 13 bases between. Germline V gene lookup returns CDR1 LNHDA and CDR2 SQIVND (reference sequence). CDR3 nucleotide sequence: TGTGCCAGTACGTTACTACCCTATAGCAATCAGCCCCAGCATTTT. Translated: CASTLLPYSNQPQHF. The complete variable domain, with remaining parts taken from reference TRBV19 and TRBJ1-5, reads DGGITQSPKYLFRKEGQNVTLSCEQNLNHDAMYWYRQDPGQGLRLIYYSQIVNDFQKGDIAEGYSVSREKKESFPLTVTSAQKNPTAFYLCASTLLPYSNQPQHFGDGTRLSIL.

The CDR3 protein is CASSLDAGPYEQYF. CDR3 nucleotides: TGTGCCAGCAGCTTAGACGCTGGCCCCTACGAGCAGTACTTC. The chain is built from TRBV7-2 and TRBJ2-5, with D unresolved. The J call is uncertain, as TRBJ2-7 better fits the DNA end. The length of the CDR3 is 14 residues. Germline V gene data show CDR1 as SGHTA and CDR2 as FQGNSA.

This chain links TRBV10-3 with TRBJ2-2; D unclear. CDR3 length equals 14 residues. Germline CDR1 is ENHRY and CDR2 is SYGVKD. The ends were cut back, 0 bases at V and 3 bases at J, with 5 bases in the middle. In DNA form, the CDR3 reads TGTGCCATCAGTGAGTCGGCAGACACCGGGGAGCTGTTTTTT. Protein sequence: CAISESADTGELFF.

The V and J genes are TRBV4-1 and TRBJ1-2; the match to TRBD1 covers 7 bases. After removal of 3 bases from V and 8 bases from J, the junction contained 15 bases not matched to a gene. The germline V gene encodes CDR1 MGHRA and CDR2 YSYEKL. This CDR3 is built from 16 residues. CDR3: CASSHYTRDRPGGYTF. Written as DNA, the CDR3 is TGCGCCAGCAGCCACTATACCCGGGACAGACCTGGGGGCTACACCTTC.